This T cell receptor (beta chain) originates from a study of cytotoxic CD8 clonotypes in ibrutinib-treated CLL. Across the study: Each sample contained, on average, approximately 230,000 productive templates and tens of thousands of productive rearrangements.

Only in-frame clones appear in the TCRdb table, and some are missing; sequencing was by immunoSEQ multiplex PCR. The sample yields tens of thousands of clones, 70% to 85% seen once. This clone was seen a few times. This sample comprised PBMCs, obtained before ibrutinib treatment. The receptor comes from a human donor with chronic lymphocytic leukemia.

CDR3 coding DNA: TGCGCCAGCAGCTACCACACAGGGGGGAATGGCTACACCTTC. Translating gives CASSYHTGGNGYTF. The chain recombines TRBV4-1 with TRBJ1-2; TRBD1 matches 8 bases. The V gene's germline CDR1 is MGHRA and CDR2 YSYEKL. This CDR3 has 14 residues. V dropped 5 bases and J dropped 6; count of bases not matched to a gene: 8.